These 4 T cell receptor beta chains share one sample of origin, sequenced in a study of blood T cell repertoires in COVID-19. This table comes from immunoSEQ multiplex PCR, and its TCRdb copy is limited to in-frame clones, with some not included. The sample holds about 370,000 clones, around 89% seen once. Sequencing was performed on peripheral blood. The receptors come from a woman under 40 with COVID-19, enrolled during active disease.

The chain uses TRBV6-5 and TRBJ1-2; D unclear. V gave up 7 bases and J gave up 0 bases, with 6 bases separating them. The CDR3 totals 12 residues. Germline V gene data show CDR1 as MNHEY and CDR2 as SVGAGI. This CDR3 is CASKTPNYGYTF. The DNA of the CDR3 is TGTGCCAGCAAAACACCTAACTATGGCTACACCTTC.

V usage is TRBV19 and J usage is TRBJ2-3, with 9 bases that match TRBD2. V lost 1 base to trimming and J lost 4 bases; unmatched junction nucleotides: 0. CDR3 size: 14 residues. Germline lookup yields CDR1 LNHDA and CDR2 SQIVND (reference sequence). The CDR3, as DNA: TGTGCCAGTAGTATAGGACTAGCGGCAGATACGCAGTATTTT. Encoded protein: CASSIGLAADTQYF.

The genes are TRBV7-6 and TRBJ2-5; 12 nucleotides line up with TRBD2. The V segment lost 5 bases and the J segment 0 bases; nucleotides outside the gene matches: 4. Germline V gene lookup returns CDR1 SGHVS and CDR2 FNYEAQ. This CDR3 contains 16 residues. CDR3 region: CASSARLAGDQETQYF. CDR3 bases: TGTGCCAGCAGCGCACGACTAGCGGGGGACCAAGAGACCCAGTACTTC.

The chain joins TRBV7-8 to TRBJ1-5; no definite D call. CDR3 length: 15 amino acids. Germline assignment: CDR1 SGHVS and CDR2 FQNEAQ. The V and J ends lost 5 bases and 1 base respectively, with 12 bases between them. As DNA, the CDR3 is TGTGCCAGCAGCGGGGAGGTCTTGAGCAATCAGCCCCAGCATTTT. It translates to CASSGEVLSNQPQHF. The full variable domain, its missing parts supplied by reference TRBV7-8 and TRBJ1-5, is GAGVSQSPRYKVAKRGQDVALRCDPISGHVSLFWYQQALGQGPEFLTYFQNEAQLDKSGLPSDRFFAERPEGSVSTLKIQRTQQEDSAVYLCASSGEVLSNQPQHFGDGTRLSIL.